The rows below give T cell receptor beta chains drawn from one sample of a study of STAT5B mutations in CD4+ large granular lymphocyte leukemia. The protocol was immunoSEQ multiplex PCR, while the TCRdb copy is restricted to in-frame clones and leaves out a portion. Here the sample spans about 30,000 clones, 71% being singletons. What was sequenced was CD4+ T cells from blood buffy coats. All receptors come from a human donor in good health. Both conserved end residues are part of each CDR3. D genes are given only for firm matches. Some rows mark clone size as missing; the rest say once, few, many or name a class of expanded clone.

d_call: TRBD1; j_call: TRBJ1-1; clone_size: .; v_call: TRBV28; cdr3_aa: CASSFQGARNTEAFF; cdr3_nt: TGTGCCAGCAGTTTTCAGGGGGCGCGGAACACTGAAGCTTTCTTT
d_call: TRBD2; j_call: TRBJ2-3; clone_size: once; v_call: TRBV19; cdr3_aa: CASSTTSGGTPPSTDTQYF; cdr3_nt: TGTGCCAGTAGTACGACTAGCGGGGGGACCCCACCTAGCACAGATACGCAGTATTTT
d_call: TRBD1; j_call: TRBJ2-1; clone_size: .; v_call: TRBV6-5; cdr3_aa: CASSYSGTGTYNEQFF; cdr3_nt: TGTGCCAGCAGTTACTCCGGGACAGGGACGTACAATGAGCAGTTCTTC
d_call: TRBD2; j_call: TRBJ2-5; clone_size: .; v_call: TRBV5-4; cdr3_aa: CASSFIAGEETQYF; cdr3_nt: TGTGCCAGCAGCTTCATAGCGGGGGAAGAGACCCAGTACTTC
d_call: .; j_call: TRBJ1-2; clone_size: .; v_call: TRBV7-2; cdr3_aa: CASSVASVANGYTF; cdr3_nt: TGTGCCAGCAGCGTAGCCTCTGTCGCGAATGGCTACACCTTC
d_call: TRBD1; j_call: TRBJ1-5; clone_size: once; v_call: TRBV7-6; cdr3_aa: CASSSGQGGDSNQPQHF; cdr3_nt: TGTGCCAGCAGCTCCGGACAGGGGGGGGATAGCAATCAGCCCCAGCATTTT
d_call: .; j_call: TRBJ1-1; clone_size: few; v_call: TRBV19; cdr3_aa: CASSIRGPVNTEAFF; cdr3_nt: TGTGCCAGTAGTATCCGCGGGCCCGTGAACACTGAAGCTTTCTTT
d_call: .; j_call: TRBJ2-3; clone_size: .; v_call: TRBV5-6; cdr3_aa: CASSLRGAGTDTQYF; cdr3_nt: TGTGCCAGCAGCTTGCGGGGGGCAGGCACAGATACGCAGTATTTT
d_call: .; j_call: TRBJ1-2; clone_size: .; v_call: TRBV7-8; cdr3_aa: CASSAAGIDGYTF; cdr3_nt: TGTGCCAGCAGCGCCGCAGGGATCGATGGCTACACCTTC
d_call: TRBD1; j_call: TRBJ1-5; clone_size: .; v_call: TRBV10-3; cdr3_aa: CAISTGGSGNQPQHF; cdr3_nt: TGTGCCATCAGTACAGGGGGCTCTGGCAATCAGCCCCAGCATTTT
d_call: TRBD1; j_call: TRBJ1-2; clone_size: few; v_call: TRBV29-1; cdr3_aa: CSANLGQGGYTF; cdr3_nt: TGCAGCGCAAATTTGGGACAGGGTGGCTACACCTTC
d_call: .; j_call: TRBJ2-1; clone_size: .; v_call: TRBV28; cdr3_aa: CASSPYNEQFF; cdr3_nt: TGTGCCAGCAGCCCTTACAATGAGCAGTTCTTC
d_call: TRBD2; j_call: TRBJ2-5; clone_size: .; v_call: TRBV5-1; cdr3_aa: CASSLAGGQETQYF; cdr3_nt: TGCGCCAGTTCTCTAGCGGGGGGGCAAGAGACCCAGTACTTC
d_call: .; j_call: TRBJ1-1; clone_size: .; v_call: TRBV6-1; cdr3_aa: CASSESGEGTEAFF; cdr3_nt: TGTGCCAGCAGTGAATCCGGGGAGGGCACTGAAGCTTTCTTT
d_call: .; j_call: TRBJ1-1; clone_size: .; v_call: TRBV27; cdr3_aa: CASSLTRQGEAFF; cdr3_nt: TGTGCCAGCAGTTTAACGAGGCAGGGTGAAGCTTTCTTT
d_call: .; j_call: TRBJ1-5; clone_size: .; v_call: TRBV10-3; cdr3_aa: CAISEGGNSNQPQHF; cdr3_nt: TGTGCCATCAGTGAGGGCGGCAATAGCAATCAGCCCCAGCATTTT
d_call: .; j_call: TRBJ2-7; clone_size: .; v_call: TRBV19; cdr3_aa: CASSIEGRAEQYF; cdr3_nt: TGTGCCAGTAGTATAGAGGGAAGGGCCGAGCAGTACTTC
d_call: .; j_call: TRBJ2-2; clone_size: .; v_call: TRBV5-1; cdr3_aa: CASSPPANTGELFF; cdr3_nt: TGCGCCAGCAGCCCGCCGGCGAACACCGGGGAGCTGTTTTTT
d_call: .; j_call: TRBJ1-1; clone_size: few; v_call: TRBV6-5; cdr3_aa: CASSLDRRTEAFF; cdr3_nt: TGTGCCAGCAGTCTCGACAGGCGGACTGAAGCTTTCTTT
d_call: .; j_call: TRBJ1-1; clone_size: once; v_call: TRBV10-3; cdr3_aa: CAISDRIGNTEAFF; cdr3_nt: TGTGCCATCAGTGATAGAATAGGGAACACTGAAGCTTTCTTT
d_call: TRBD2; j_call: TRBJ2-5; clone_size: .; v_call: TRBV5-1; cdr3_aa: CASRASGGTTRETQYF; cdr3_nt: TGCGCCAGCAGGGCGAGCGGGGGCACCACACGAGAGACCCAGTACTTC
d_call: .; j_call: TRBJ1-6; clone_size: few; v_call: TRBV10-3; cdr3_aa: CAISVGGDNSPLHF; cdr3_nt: TGTGCCATCAGTGTGGGCGGGGATAATTCACCCCTCCACTTT
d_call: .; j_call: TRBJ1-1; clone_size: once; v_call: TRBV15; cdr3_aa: CATSWGRTINTEAFF; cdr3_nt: TGTGCCACCAGCTGGGGCAGGACAATAAACACTGAAGCTTTCTTT
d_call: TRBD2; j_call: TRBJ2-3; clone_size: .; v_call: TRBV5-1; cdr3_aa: CASSPGLAGGSDTQYF; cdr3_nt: TGCGCCAGCAGCCCTGGACTAGCGGGGGGGTCAGATACGCAGTATTTT
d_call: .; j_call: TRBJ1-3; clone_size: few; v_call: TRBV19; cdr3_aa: CASNLDTSGNTIYF; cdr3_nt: TGTGCCAGTAACCTAGACACCTCTGGAAACACCATATATTTT
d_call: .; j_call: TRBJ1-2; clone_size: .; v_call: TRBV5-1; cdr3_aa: CASSLGGELHYGYTF; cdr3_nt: TGCGCCAGCAGCTTGGGAGGGGAACTTCATTATGGCTACACCTTC
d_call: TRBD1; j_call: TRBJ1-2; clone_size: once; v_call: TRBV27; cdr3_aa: CASSSPDRNYGYTF; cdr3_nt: TGTGCCAGCAGTTCCCCGGACAGGAACTATGGCTACACCTTC
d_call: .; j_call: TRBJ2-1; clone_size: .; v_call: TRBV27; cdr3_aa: CASRRNYNEQFF; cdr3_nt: TGTGCCAGCAGACGAAACTACAATGAGCAGTTCTTC
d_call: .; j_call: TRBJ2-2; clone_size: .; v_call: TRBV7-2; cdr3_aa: CASSEQGFSGELFF; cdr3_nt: TGTGCCAGCAGCGAGCAGGGGTTCTCCGGGGAGCTGTTTTTT
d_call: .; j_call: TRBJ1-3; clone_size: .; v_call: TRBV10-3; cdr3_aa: CAIGRDSGNTIYF; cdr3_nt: TGTGCCATTGGCAGGGACTCTGGAAACACCATATATTTT
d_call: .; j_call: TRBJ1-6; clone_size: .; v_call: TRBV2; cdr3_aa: CASSEGAGVSSPLHF; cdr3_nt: TGTGCCAGCAGTGAAGGCGCAGGGGTTAGTTCACCCCTCCACTTT
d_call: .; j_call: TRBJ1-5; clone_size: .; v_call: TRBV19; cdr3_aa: CASSIEGSRGPQHF; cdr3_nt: TGTGCCAGTAGTATTGAAGGGTCCCGAGGGCCCCAGCATTTT
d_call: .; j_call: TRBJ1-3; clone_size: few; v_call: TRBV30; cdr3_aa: CAWSGSGNTIYF; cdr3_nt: TGTGCCTGGTCAGGGTCCGGAAACACCATATATTTT
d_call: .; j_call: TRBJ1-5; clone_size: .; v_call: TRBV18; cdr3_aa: CASTGYPSNQPQHF; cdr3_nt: TGTGCCAGCACAGGGTATCCTAGCAATCAGCCCCAGCATTTT
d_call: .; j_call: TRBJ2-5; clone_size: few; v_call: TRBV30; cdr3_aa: CAWSVRTGETQYF; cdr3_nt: TGTGCCTGGAGTGTACGAACAGGGGAGACCCAGTACTTC
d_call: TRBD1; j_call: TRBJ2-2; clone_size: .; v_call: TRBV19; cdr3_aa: CASSIGGQGGTGELFF; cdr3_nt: TGTGCCAGTAGTATTGGTGGACAGGGCGGCACCGGGGAGCTGTTTTTT
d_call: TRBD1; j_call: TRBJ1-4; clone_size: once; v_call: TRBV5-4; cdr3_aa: CASSFGQGQEKLFF; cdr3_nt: TGTGCCAGCAGCTTTGGACAGGGGCAAGAAAAACTGTTTTTT
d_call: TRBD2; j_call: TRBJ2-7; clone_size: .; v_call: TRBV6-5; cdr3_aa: CASRELAGFEQYF; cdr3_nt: TGTGCCAGCAGGGAACTAGCGGGGTTCGAGCAGTACTTC
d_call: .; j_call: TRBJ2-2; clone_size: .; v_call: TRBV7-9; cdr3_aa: CASSLLRVPTGELFF; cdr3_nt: TGTGCCAGCAGCCTCCTGAGGGTTCCTACCGGGGAGCTGTTTTTT
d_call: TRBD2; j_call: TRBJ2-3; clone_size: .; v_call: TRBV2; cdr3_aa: CASRGAGTDTQYF; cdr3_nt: TGTGCCAGTCGAGGAGCGGGGACAGATACGCAGTATTTT
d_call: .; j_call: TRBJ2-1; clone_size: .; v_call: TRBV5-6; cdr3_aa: CASSRDAQSYNEQFF; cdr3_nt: TGTGCCAGCAGTCGGGACGCCCAATCCTACAATGAGCAGTTCTTC